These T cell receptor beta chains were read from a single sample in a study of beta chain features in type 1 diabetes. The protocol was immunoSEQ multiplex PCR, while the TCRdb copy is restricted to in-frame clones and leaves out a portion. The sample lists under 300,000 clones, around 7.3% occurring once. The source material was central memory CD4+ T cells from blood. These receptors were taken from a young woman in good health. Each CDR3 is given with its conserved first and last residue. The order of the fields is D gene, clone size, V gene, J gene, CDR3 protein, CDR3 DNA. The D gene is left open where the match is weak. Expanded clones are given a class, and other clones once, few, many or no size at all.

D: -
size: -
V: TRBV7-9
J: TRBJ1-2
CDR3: CASRIYAVGYTF
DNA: TGTGCCAGCAGGATCTATGCAGTTGGCTACACCTTC

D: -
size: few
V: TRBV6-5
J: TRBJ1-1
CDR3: CASRPGRHMNTEAFF
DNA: TGTGCCAGCAGGCCGGGACGGCACATGAACACTGAAGCTTTCTTT

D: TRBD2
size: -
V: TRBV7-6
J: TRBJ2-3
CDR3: CASSTLAASTDTQYF
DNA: TGTGCCAGCAGCACACTAGCGGCTAGCACAGATACGCAGTATTTT

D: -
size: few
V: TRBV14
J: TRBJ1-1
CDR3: CASSRGRSEAFF
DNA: TGTGCCAGCAGCCGGGGGAGATCTGAAGCTTTCTTT

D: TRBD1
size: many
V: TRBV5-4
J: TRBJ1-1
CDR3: CASSLTGVGEAFF
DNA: TGTGCCAGCAGCTTGACAGGGGTCGGGGAAGCTTTCTTT

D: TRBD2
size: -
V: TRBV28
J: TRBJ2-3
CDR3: CASSLMGLGFTDTQYF
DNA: TGTGCCAGCAGTTTAATGGGACTAGGCTTCACAGATACGCAGTATTTT

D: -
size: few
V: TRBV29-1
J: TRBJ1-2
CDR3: CSVERTPYGYTF
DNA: TGCAGCGTTGAGAGGACACCTTATGGCTACACCTTC

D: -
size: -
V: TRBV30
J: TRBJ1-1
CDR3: CAWTYRDIKAFF
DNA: TGTGCCTGGACCTACCGGGACATAAAGGCTTTCTTT

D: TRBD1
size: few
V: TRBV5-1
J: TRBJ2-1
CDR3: CASRLGQGPYNEQFF
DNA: TGCGCCAGCAGACTCGGACAGGGCCCTTACAATGAGCAGTTCTTC

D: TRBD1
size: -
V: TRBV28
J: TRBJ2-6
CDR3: CASSPLGQVSSGANVLTF
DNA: TGTGCCAGCAGTCCACTGGGACAGGTTAGCTCTGGGGCCAACGTCCTGACTTTC

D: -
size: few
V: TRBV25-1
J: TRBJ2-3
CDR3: CASSEQENTQYF
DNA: TGTGCCAGCAGTGAACAAGAGAATACGCAGTATTTT

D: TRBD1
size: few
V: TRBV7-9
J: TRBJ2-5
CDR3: CASSPRTGLKETQYF
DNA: TGTGCCAGCAGCCCGCGGACAGGCTTAAAAGAGACCCAGTACTTC

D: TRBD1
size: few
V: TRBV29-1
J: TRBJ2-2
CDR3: CSVNRGNRDGELFF
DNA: TGCAGCGTGAACAGGGGTAATCGGGACGGGGAGCTGTTTTTT

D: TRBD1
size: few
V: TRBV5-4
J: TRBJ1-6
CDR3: CASSSGTAVGSPLHF
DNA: TGTGCCAGCAGCTCCGGGACAGCCGTGGGTTCACCCCTCCACTTT

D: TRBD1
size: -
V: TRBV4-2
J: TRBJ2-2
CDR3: CASSTRQGITGELFF
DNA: TGTGCCAGCAGCACCCGACAGGGAATAACCGGGGAGCTGTTTTTT

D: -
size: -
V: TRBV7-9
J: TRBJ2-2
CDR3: CASSFITGELFF
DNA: TGTGCCAGCAGCTTTATAACCGGGGAGCTGTTTTTT

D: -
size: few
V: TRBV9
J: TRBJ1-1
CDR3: CASSKQSTAGTEAFF
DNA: TGTGCCAGCAGCAAACAATCGACAGCTGGCACTGAAGCTTTCTTT

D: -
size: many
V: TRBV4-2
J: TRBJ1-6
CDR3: CASSQDNGGANSPLHF
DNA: TGTGCCAGCAGCCAAGATAATGGAGGTGCGAATTCACCCCTCCACTTT

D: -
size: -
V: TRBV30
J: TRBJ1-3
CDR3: CACFAPGGNTIYF
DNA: TGTGCCTGTTTTGCCCCGGGGGGAAACACCATATATTTT

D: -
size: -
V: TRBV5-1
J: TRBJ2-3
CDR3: CASSLASAGDTQYF
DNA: TGCGCCAGCAGCTTGGCTTCGGCGGGCGATACGCAGTATTTT

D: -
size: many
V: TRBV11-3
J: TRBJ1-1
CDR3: CASSSSRRSLGAFF
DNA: TGTGCCAGCAGCTCGTCACGTCGGTCGCTTGGAGCTTTCTTT

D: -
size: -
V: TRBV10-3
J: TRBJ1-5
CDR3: CAIGSPDPGNQPQHF
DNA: TGTGCCATCGGGTCTCCCGATCCTGGCAATCAGCCCCAGCATTTT

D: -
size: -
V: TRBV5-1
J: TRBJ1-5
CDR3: CASSEQGGHGNQPQHF
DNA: TGCGCCAGCAGCGAACAGGGAGGGCATGGCAATCAGCCCCAGCATTTT

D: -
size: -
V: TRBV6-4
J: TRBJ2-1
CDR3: CASSEQGLGGGKQFF
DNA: TGTGCCAGCAGTGAACAGGGACTTGGAGGGGGAAAGCAGTTCTTC

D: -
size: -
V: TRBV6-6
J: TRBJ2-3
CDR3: CASSYSGGTQYF
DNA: TGTGCCAGCAGTTACTCCGGGGGTACGCAGTATTTT

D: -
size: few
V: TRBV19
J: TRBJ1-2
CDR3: CASTSRSNYGYTF
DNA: TGTGCCAGTACCTCACGCAGCAACTATGGCTACACCTTC

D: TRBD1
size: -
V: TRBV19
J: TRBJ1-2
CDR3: CASTKGQGMRGYTF
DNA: TGTGCCAGCACGAAGGGACAGGGGATGCGGGGCTACACCTTC

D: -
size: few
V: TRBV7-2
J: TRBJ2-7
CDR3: CASSDHYEQYF
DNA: TGTGCCAGCAGCGATCACTACGAGCAGTACTTC

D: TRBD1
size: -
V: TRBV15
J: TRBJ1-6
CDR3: CATSRAGQGFSPLHF
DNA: TGTGCCACCAGCAGAGCGGGACAGGGTTTTTCACCCCTCCACTTT

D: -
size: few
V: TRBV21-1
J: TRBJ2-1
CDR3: CASSKRDYNEQFF
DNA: TGTGCCAGCAGCAAACGGGACTACAATGAGCAGTTCTTC

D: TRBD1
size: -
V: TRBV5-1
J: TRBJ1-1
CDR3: CASRRDRDPEAFF
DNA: TGCGCCAGCCGCCGGGACAGGGATCCTGAAGCTTTCTTT

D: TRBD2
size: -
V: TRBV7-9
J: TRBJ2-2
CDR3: CASSFFHSGRKTGELFF
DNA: TGTGCCAGCAGCTTCTTTCATAGCGGGAGAAAAACCGGGGAGCTGTTTTTT

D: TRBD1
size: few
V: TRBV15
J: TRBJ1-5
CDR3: CATSPRQGHQPQHF
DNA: TGTGCCACCTCCCCGCGACAGGGGCATCAGCCCCAGCATTTT

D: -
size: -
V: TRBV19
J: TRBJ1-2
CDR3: CASSRREASYTF
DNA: TGTGCCAGTAGTCGGAGGGAAGCGAGCTACACCTTC

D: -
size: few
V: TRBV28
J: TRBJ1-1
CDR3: CASSRVQGRGAFF
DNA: TGTGCCAGCAGTAGGGTACAGGGCAGAGGGGCTTTCTTT

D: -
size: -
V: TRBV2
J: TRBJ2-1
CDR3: CASSEWDPQFF
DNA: TGTGCCAGCAGTGAATGGGACCCGCAGTTCTTC

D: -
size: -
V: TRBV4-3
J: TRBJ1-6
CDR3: CASSQGPGDNSPLHF
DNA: TGCGCCAGCAGCCAAGGTCCCGGGGATAATTCACCCCTCCACTTT

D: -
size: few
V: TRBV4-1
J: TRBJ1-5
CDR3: CASSQDLFGASGRNQPQHF
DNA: TGCGCCAGCAGCCAAGATCTTTTCGGAGCCTCAGGGCGCAATCAGCCCCAGCATTTT

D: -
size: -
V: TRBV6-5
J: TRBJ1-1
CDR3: CASSYSPGLAEAFF
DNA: TGTGCCAGCAGTTACAGCCCAGGGCTCGCTGAAGCTTTCTTT

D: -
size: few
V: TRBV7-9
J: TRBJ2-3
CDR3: CASSLGQDLTDTQYF
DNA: TGTGCCAGCAGCTTAGGCCAGGACCTTACAGATACGCAGTATTTT

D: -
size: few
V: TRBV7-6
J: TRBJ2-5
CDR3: CASSLARLAWGGETQYF
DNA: TGTGCCAGCAGCTTAGCGAGGCTAGCCTGGGGCGGGGAGACCCAGTACTTC

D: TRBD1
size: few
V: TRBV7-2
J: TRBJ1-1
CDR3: CASSTGQVVNTEAFF
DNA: TGTGCCAGCAGCACCGGACAGGTGGTGAACACTGAAGCTTTCTTT

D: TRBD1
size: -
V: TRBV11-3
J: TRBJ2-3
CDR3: CASSWDRATDTQYF
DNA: TGTGCCAGCAGCTGGGACAGGGCCACAGATACGCAGTATTTT

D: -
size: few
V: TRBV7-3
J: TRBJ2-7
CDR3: CASSPPSGPQYF
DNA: TGTGCCAGCAGTCCCCCGTCCGGGCCGCAGTACTTC

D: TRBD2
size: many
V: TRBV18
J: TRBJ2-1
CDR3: CASSLLGLAGAYNEQFF
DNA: TGTGCCAGCTCACTACTGGGACTAGCGGGAGCCTACAATGAGCAGTTCTTC

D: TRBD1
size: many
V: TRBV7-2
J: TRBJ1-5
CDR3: CASSSTGGNQPQHF
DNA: TGTGCCAGCAGCTCGACAGGGGGCAATCAGCCCCAGCATTTT

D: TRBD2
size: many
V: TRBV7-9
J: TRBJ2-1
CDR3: CASSLTSKGREWHNEQFF
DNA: TGTGCCAGCAGCTTAACCTCTAAAGGGCGGGAGTGGCACAATGAGCAGTTCTTC

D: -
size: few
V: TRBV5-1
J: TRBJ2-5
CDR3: CASSSGLQETQYF
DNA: TGCGCCAGCAGCTCTGGGCTGCAAGAGACCCAGTACTTC

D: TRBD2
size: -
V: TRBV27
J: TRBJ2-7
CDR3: CASRGLAGSYEQYF
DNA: TGTGCCAGCAGGGGGCTAGCGGGATCCTACGAGCAGTACTTC

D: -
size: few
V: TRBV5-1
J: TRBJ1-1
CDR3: CASSPTTVTEAFF
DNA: TGCGCCAGCAGTCCGACTACAGTGACTGAAGCTTTCTTT

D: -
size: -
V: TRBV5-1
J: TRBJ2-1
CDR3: CASSLKPLDSANEQFF
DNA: TGCGCCAGCAGCTTGAAGCCCCTAGACTCAGCGAATGAGCAGTTCTTC

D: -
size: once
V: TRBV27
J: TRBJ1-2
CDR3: CASSFVGTPSGYTF
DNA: TGTGCCAGCAGTTTTGTCGGGACCCCCTCTGGCTACACCTTC

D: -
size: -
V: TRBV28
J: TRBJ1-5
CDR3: CASTLRHHSNQPQHF
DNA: TGTGCCAGCACCCTTAGACATCATAGCAATCAGCCCCAGCATTTT

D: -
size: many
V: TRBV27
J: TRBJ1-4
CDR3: CASSPRRTGFNEKLFF
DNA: TGTGCCAGCAGTCCCCGGCGAACAGGGTTTAACGAAAAACTGTTTTTT